The clone carrying this T cell receptor beta chain turned up a few times. The antigen is unknown. The source of the sample is a study of T cells in Graves' hyperthyroidism and ophthalmopathy. Amplification of TCR beta CDR3 regions was performed using RNA transcripts as template. The HTBI primer set was used in a first-round RT-PCR of the TCR CDR3. MiXCR was run by TCRdb on the multiplex PCR reads, yielding one entry per CDR3 protein. Of 360,000 or so distinct CDR3 sequences in the sample, about 15% are singletons; the top ten hold approximately 20%. The junction had 9 bases not matched to a gene; V was cut back by 10 bases and J by 10 bases. Germline CDR1 SGHRS, CDR2 YFSETQ. The CDR3 runs to 14 residues. Regarding the study as a whole: Among clonotypes expanded in thyroid above 0.001, most were also found in blood.

Each ophthalmopathy patient scored at least 3 on the Clinical Activity Score and at least 4 on NOSPECS grade, with duration under 3 months. A patient was excluded if there was uncontrolled infection, other autoimmune disease, pregnancy or lactation. The chain joins TRBV5-1 to TRBJ1-6, with 12 nucleotides matching TRBD1. The sequenced sample was blood. The sequence derives from an older woman with Graves' ophthalmopathy. CDR3 in DNA: TGCGCCTCAGCCGGGACAGGGGGCCAATCACCCCTCCACTTT. This sequence encodes CASAGTGGQSPLHF.